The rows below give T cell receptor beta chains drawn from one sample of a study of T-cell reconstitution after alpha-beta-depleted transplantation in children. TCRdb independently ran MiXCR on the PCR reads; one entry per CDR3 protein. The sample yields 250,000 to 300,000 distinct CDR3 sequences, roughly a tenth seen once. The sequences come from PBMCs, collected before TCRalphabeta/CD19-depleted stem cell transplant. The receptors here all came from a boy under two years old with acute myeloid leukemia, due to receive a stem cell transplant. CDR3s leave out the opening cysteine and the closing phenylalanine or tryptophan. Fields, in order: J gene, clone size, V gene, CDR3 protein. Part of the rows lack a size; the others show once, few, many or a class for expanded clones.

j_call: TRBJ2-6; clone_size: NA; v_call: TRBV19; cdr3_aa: ATLSRSGANVLT
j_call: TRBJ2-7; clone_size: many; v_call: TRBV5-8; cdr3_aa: ASSLAYRTGSYEQY
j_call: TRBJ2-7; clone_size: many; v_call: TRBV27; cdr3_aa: ASSYAPGEQY
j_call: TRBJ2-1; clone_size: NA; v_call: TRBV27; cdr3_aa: ATLQRRAGGEQF
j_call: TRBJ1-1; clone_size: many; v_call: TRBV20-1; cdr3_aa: SALTGWTEAF
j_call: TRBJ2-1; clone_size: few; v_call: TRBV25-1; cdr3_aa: ASSGGGYSSSYNEQF
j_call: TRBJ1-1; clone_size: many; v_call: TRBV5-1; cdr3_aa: ASSEDRGVSAF
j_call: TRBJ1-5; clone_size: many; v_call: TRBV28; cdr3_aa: AGRGLNQPQH
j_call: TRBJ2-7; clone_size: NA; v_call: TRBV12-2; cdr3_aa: ASRLPRDRGSEQY
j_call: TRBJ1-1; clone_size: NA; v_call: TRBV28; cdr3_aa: ASSLWGEVNTEAF
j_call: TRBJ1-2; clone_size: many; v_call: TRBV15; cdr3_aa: ATSRVGYGYT
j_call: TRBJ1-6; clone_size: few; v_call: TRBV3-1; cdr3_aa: ASSQAGWTGYNSPLH
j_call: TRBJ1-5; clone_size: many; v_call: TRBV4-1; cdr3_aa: ASSPTGRDGQPQH
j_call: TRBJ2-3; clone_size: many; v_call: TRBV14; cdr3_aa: ASSQDITSALY
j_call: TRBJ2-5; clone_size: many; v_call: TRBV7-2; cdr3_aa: ASSLSYWLRGKTQY
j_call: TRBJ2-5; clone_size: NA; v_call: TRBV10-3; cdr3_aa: AISDSMGLRETQY
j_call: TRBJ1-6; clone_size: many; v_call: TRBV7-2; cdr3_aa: ASSLGGALH
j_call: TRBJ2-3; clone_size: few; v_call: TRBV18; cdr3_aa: ASSPLFSSTDTQY
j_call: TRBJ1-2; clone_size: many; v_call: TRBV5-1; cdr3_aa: ASSLGPANYGYT
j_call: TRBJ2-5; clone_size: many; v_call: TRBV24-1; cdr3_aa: ATSDLSRVGEETQY
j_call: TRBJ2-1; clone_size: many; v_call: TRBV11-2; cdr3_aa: ASSLYVQAGAPYNEQF
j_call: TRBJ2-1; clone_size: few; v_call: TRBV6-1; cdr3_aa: ASTNGGKNNEQF
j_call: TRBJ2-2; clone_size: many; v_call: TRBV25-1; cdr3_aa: ASSYGGGSTWYTGELF
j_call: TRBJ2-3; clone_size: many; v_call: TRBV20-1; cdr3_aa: SARGHPSTDTQY
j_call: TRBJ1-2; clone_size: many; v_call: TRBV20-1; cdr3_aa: SARDIAGFNGYT
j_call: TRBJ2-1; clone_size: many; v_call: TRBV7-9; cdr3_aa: ASSLGSGADYNEQF
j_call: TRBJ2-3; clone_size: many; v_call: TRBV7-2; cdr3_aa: ASSLLRGSTDTQY
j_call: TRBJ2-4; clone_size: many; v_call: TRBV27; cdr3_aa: ASRISGGAGNIQY
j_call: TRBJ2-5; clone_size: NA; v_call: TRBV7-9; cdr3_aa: ASSLDRTSGLETQY
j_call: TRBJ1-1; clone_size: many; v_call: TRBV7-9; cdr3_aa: ASSEDRGTEAF
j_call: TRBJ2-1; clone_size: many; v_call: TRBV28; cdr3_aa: ASSSYTGLNGDEQF
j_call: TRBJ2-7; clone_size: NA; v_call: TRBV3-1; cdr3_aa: ASSQAATEEQY
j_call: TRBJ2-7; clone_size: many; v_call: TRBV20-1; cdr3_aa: SARQFLSYEQY
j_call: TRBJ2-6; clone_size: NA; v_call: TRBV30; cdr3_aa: AWETGSGANVLT
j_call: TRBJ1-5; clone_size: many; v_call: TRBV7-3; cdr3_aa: ASSLGLGQPQH
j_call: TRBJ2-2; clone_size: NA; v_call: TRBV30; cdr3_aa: AWMVGLNTGELF
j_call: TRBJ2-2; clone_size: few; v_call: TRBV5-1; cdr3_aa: ASSLNGAGELF
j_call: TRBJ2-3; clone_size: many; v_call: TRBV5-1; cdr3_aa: ASSFRQVLADTQY
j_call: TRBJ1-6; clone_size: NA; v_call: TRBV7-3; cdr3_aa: ASSNRFPSHNSPLH
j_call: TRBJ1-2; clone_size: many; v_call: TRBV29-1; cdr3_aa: SVGGHRESPA
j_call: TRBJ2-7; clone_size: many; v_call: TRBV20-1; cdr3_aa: SARGLWAGYEQY
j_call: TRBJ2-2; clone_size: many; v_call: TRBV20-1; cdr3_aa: SARAGELF
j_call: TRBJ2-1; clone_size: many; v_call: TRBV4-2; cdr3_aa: ASSPGSGGTYNEQF
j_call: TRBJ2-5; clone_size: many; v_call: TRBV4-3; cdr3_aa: ASSQDRWYQETQY
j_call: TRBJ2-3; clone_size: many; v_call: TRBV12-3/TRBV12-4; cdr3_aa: ASSLVGTGGNTQY
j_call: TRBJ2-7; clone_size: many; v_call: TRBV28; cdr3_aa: ASRVGEDSYEQY
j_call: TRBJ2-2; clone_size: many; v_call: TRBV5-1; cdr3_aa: ASRVGTNTGELF
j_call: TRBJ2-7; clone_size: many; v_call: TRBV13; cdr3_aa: ASSRTRNEQY
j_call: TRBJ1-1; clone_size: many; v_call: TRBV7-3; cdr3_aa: ASSADRFTEAF
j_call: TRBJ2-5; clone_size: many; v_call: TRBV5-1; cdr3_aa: ASSSYQETQY
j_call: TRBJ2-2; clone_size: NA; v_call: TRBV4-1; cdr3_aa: ASSQAGMVTGELF
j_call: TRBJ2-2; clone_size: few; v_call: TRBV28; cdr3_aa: ASSLRSGQRNGELF
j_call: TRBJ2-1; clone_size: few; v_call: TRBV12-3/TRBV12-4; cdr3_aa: ASSPLVGGSNEQF